This TCR beta chain emerged from a study of blood T cell repertoires in COVID-19. The germline V gene has CDR1 SGDLS and CDR2 YYNGEE. The V gene lost 4 bases and the J gene lost 3 bases, with 10 bases spanning the gap. The CDR3 has 13 amino acids. Clones were read by immunoSEQ multiplex PCR, and TCRdb kept only the in-frame ones, dropping some. The sample yields about 160,000 clones, 65% to 85% seen once. The TCR was taken from an elderly woman with active or convalescent COVID-19. The chain couples TRBV9 to TRBJ1-1; D is undetermined. Sequenced input: peripheral blood. The CDR3, as DNA: TGTGCCAGCAGCCCTACCGGAGACACTGAAGCTTTCTTT. It specifies CASSPTGDTEAFF.